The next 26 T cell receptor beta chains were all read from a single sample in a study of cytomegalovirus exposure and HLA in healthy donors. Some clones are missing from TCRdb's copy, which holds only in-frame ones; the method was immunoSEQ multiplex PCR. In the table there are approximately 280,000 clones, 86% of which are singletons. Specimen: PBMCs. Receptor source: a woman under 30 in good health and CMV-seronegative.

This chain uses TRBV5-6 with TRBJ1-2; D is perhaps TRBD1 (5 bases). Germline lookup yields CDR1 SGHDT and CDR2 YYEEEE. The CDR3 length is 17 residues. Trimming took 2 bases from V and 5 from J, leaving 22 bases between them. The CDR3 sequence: CASSFQLPTQVRYGYTF. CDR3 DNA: TGTGCCAGCAGCTTTCAATTGCCCACACAGGTCCGGTATGGCTACACCTTC. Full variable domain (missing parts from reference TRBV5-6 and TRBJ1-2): DAGVTQSPTHLIKTRGQQVTLRCSPKSGHDTVSWYQQALGQGPQFIFQYYEEEERQRGNFPDRFSGHQFPNYSSELNVNALLLGDSALYLCASSFQLPTQVRYGYTFGSGTRLTVV.

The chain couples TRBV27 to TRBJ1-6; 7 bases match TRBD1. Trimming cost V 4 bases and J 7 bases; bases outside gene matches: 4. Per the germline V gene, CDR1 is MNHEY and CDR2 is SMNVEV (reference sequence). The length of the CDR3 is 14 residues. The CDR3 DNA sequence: TGTGCCAGCAGTTCGACAGGGCCGAATTCACCCCTCCACTTT. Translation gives CASSSTGPNSPLHF.

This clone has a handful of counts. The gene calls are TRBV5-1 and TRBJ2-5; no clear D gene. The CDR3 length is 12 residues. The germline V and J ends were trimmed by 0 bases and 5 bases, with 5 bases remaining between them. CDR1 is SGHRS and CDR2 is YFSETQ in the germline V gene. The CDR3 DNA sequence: TGCGCCAGCAGCTTGGATGAGGAGACCCAGTACTTC. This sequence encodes CASSLDEETQYF.

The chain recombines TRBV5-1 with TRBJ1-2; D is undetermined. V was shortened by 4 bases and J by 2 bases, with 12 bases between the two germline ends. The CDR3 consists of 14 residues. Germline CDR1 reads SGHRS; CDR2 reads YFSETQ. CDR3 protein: CASSMPGGNYGYTF. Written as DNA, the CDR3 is TGCGCCAGCAGCATGCCCGGAGGGAACTATGGCTACACCTTC. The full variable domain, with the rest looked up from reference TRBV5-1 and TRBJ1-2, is KAGVTQTPRYLIKTRGQQVTLSCSPISGHRSVSWYQQTPGQGLQFLFEYFSETQRNKGNFPGRFSGRQFSNSRSEMNVSTLELGDSALYLCASSMPGGNYGYTFGSGTRLTVV.

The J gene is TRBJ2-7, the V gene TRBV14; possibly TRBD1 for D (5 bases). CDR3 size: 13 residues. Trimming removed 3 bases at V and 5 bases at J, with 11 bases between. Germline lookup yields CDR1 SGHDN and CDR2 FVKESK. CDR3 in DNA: TGTGCCAGCAGCCACAGGGTTCCCCACGAGCAGTACTTC. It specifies CASSHRVPHEQYF.

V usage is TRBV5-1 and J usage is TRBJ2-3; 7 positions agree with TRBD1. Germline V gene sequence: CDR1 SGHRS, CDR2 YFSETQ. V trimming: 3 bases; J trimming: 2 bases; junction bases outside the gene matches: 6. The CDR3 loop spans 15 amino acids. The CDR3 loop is CASSYPGQITDTQYF. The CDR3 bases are TGCGCCAGCAGCTACCCGGGACAGATCACAGATACGCAGTATTTT.

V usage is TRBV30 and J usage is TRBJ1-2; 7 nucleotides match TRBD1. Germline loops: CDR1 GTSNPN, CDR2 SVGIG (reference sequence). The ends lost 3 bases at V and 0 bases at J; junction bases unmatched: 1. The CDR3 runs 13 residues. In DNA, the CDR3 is TGTGCCTGGAGAGGACAGGCTAACTATGGCTACACCTTC. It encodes CAWRGQANYGYTF. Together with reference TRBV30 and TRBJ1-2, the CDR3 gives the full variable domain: SQTIHQWPATLVQPVGSPLSLECTVEGTSNPNLYWYRQAAGRGLQLLFYSVGIGQISSEVPQNLSASRPQDRQFILSSKKLLLSDSGFYLCAWRGQANYGYTFGSGTRLTVV.

The CDR3 region has the DNA TGTGCCAGCAGCTTGGCTGGCCTCTCCTCTGGAAACACCATATATTTT. Amino acid sequence: CASSLAGLSSGNTIYF. J is TRBJ1-3 and V is TRBV5-6; D call uncertain. Germline CDR1 and CDR2: SGHDT and YYEEEE. V shed 0 bases and J shed 0 bases, with 10 bases lying between them. This CDR3 comprises 16 residues. Together with reference TRBV5-6 and TRBJ1-3, the CDR3 gives the full variable domain: DAGVTQSPTHLIKTRGQQVTLRCSPKSGHDTVSWYQQALGQGPQFIFQYYEEEERQRGNFPDRFSGHQFPNYSSELNVNALLLGDSALYLCASSLAGLSSGNTIYFGEGSWLTVV.

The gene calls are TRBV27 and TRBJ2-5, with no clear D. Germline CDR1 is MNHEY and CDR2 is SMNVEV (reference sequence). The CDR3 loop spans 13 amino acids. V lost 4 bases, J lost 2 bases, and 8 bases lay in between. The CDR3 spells CASSSTEQETQYF. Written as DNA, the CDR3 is TGTGCCAGCAGTTCTACAGAGCAAGAGACCCAGTACTTC.

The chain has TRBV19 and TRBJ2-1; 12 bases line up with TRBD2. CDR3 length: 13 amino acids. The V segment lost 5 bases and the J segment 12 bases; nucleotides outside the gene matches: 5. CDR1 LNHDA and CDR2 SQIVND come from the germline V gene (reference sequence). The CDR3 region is CASSASLAGGQFF. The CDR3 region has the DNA TGTGCCAGTAGTGCTTCACTAGCGGGAGGGCAGTTCTTC.

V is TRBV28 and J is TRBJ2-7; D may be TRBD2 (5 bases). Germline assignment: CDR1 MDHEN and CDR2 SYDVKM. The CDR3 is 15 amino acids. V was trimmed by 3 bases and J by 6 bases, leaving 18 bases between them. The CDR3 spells CASSFSGSRFGEQYF. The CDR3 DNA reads TGTGCCAGCAGTTTTTCGGGGTCCCGGTTCGGCGAGCAGTACTTC.

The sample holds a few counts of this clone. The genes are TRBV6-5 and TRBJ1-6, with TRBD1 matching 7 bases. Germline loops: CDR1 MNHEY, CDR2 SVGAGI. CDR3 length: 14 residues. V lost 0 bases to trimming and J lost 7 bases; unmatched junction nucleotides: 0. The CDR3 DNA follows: TGTGCCAGCAGTTACTCCAGGGGGAATTCACCCCTCCACTTT. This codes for CASSYSRGNSPLHF.

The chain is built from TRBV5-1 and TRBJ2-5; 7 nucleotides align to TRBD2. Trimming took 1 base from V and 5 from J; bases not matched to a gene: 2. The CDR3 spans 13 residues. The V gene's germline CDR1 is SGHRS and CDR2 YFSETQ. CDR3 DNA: TGCGCCAGCAGCTTGCCCGGGGGGGAGACCCAGTACTTC. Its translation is CASSLPGGETQYF.

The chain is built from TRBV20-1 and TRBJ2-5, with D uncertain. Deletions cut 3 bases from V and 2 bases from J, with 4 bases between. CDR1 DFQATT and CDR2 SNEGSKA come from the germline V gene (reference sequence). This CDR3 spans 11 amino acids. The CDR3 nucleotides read TGCAGTGCTAGGAGACAAGAGACCCAGTACTTC. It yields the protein CSARRQETQYF.

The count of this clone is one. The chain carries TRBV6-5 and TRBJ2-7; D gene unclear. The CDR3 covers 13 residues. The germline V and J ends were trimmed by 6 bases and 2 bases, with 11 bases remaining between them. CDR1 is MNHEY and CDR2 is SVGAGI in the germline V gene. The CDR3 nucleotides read TGTGCCAGCAGCCTGGTCCGGGCCTACGAGCAGTACTTC. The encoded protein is CASSLVRAYEQYF.

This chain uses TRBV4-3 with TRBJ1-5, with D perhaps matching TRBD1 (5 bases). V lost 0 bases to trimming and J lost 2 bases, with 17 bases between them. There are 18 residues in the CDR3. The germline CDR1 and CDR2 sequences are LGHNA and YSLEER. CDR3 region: CASSQDRGARRGNQPQHF. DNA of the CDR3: TGCGCCAGCAGCCAAGATCGAGGGGCACGGAGGGGCAATCAGCCCCAGCATTTT.

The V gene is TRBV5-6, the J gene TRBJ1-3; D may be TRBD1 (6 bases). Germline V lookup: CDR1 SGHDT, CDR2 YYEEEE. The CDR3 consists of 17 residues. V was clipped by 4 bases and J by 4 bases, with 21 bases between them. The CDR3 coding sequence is TGTGCCAGCAGCGTCGATAAAAACAGGGCGTACGGAAACACCATATATTTT. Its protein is CASSVDKNRAYGNTIYF.

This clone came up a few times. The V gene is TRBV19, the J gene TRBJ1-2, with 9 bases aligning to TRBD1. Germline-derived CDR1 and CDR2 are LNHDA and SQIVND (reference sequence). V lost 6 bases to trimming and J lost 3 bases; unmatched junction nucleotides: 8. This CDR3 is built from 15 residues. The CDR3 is CASRGQGSVYYGYTF. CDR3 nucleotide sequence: TGTGCCAGTAGGGGACAGGGATCCGTTTACTATGGCTACACCTTC.

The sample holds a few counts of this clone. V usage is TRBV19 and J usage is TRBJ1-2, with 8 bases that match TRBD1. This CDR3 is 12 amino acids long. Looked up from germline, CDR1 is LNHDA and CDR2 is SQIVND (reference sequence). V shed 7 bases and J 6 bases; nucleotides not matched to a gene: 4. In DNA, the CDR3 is TGTGCCAGTACCGACAGGGGAGATGGCTACACCTTC. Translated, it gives CASTDRGDGYTF.

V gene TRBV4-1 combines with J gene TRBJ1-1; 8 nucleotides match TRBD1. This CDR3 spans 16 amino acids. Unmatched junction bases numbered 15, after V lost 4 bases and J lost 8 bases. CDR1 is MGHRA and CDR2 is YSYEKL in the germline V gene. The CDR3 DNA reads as TGCGCCAGCAGCCTAACTCGGGTGCAGGGGGCCGCGGAAGCTTTCTTT. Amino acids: CASSLTRVQGAAEAFF.

CDR3 residues: CASRAPYEGAGEKLFF. CDR3 sequence (DNA): TGTGCCAGCCGAGCTCCCTATGAGGGGGCTGGTGAAAAACTGTTTTTT. J is TRBJ1-4 and V is TRBV28, with TRBD1 matching over 7 bases. The CDR3 has 16 amino acids. J was trimmed by 7 bases and V by 8 bases; bases with no gene match: 16. Germline V gives CDR1 MDHEN, CDR2 SYDVKM.

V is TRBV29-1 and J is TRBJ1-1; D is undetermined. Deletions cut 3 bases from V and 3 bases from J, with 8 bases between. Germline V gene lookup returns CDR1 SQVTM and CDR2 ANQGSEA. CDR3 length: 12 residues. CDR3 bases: TGCAGCGTTGACAAGAGGGACACTGAAGCTTTCTTT. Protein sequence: CSVDKRDTEAFF.

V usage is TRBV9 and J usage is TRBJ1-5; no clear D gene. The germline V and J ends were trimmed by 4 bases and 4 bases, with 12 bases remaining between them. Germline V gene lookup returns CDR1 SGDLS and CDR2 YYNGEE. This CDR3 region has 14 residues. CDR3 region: CASSPAHGNQPQHF. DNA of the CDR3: TGTGCCAGCAGCCCAGCGCATGGGAATCAGCCCCAGCATTTT.

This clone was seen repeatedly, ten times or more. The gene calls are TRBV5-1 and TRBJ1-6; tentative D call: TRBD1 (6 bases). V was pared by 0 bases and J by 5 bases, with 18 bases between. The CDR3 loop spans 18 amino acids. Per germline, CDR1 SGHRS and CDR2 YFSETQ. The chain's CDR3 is CASSLEGRGERDNSPLHF. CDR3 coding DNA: TGCGCCAGCAGCTTGGAAGGGAGGGGGGAAAGGGATAATTCACCCCTCCACTTT.

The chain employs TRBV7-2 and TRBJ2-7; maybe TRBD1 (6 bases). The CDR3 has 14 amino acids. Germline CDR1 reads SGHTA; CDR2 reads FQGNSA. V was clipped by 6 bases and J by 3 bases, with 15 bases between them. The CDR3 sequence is CASRPAGTSYEQYF. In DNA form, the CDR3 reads TGTGCCAGCAGACCAGCCGGGACAAGCTACGAGCAGTACTTC.

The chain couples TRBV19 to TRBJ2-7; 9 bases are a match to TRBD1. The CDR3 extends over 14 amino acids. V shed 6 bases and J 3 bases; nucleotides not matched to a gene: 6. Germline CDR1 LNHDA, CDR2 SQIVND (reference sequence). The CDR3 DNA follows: TGTGCCAGTAGGCGCGGACAGGGGAACTACGAGCAGTACTTC. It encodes CASRRGQGNYEQYF.